This T cell receptor beta chain was observed in a study of patients and donors after allogeneic stem cell transplantation. CDR1 and CDR2 (germline): LGHNA, YNFKEQ. V shed 4 bases, J shed 7 bases, and the junction held 11 bases outside the gene matches. This CDR3 has 16 amino acids. Each CDR3 protein gets one entry after TCRdb re-called the RT-PCR reads with MiXCR. This table has about 160,000 distinct CDR3 sequences, approximately 24% appearing once. The sequencing sample was made of blood, either unsorted or a sorted T cell fraction (not recorded which). The V call is TRBV4-2, the J call TRBJ2-1; 9 positions agree with TRBD1. The origin of this receptor is a human donor who was either an allogeneic HSCT recipient or a stem cell or donor lymphocyte infusion donor (not recorded which). It is not recorded whose cells these are; they may come from a transplant donor. CDR3 nucleotide sequence: TGTGCCAGCAGCCCTTCCCCCGGGACAGGGTTGAATGAGCAGTTCTTC. Translation gives CASSPSPGTGLNEQFF.